The 17 T cell receptor beta chains given below trace back to one sample, sequenced in a study of blood T cell repertoires in COVID-19. Data came from immunoSEQ multiplex PCR; TCRdb stores just in-frame clones and leaves some out. The data contain tens of thousands of clones, roughly 79% of them seen just once; the ten biggest clones take up approximately 5.3%. Material for sequencing was peripheral blood. These receptors all come from a woman aged 55-70 years with acute or convalescent COVID-19.

The genes are TRBV28 and TRBJ1-2; D gene unclear. Germline V CDR1 and CDR2: MDHEN, SYDVKM. V lost 5 bases, J lost 3 bases, and 13 bases lay in between. The CDR3 sequence is 14 residues long. The CDR3 protein is CASSLTQSHYGYTF. DNA of the CDR3: TGTGCCAGCAGTCTAACCCAATCCCACTATGGCTACACCTTC.

This clone was seen once. CDR3 sequence (DNA): TGTGCCAGCAGTTTATGGGGGAGGCCCCTTCCTTCACCCCTCCACTTT. Protein product: CASSLWGRPLPSPLHF. The rearrangement joins TRBV28 to TRBJ1-6; no clear D gene. The germline gives CDR1 MDHEN, CDR2 SYDVKM. The CDR3 has 16 residues. The V end lost 0 bases, the J end lost 9 bases, and 15 bases lay between the germline ends. The variable domain in full, with the rest retrieved from reference TRBV28 and TRBJ1-6, is DVKVTQSSRYLVKRTGEKVFLECVQDMDHENMFWYRQDPGLGLRLIYFSYDVKMKEKGDIPEGYSVSREKKERFSLILESASTNQTSMYLCASSLWGRPLPSPLHFGNGTRLTVT.

This clone was recorded a few times. The CDR3 DNA is TGTGCCAGCAGCTTAGGCCCGGGACAGAACACCGGGGAGCTGTTTTTT. Protein product: CASSLGPGQNTGELFF. V is TRBV7-6 and J is TRBJ2-2; a possible D gene is TRBD1 (6 bases). V lost 1 base, J lost 1 base, and 10 bases lay in between. CDR1 is SGHVS and CDR2 is FNYEAQ in the germline V gene. The CDR3 sequence is 16 residues long.

This clone was detected only a few times. This chain joins TRBV5-6 and TRBJ1-6, with 9 bases matching TRBD1. Trimming took 6 bases from V and 3 from J; bases not matched to a gene: 7. CDR1 SGHDT and CDR2 YYEEEE come from the germline V gene. This CDR3 has 16 residues. CDR3 DNA sequence: TGTGCCAGCAAACCGGGACAGGGTCTCTATAATTCACCCCTCCACTTT. As protein: CASKPGQGLYNSPLHF.

The CDR3 region has the DNA TGTGCCAGCAGCGAACAGGGACAACCCCTCACAGATACGCAGTATTTT. It codes for CASSEQGQPLTDTQYF. This chain uses TRBV9 with TRBJ2-3; a possible D gene is TRBD1 (6 bases). The CDR3 contains 16 residues. The germline V gene encodes CDR1 SGDLS and CDR2 YYNGEE. The V end lost 3 bases, the J end lost 2 bases, and 16 bases lay between the germline ends.

The CDR3 DNA follows: TGTGCCAGCAGCGCTAGGACAACCAACTATGGCTACACCTTC. Protein product: CASSARTTNYGYTF. The chain joins TRBV9 to TRBJ1-2; tentative D call: TRBD1 (5 bases). The CDR3 covers 14 residues. V lost 3 bases, J lost 2 bases, and 11 bases lay in between. CDR1 is SGDLS, CDR2 YYNGEE, per germline.

The V and J genes are TRBV28 and TRBJ1-4; D possibly corresponds to TRBD1 (6 bases). CDR1 MDHEN and CDR2 SYDVKM come from the germline V gene. The CDR3 is 14 residues long. The ends were cut back, 2 bases at V and 5 bases at J, with 9 bases in the middle. The CDR3 reads CASSLVQGNEKLFF. The CDR3 nucleotides are TGTGCCAGCAGTTTAGTACAGGGAAATGAAAAACTGTTTTTT.

The V and J genes are TRBV21-1 and TRBJ2-7; the D segment call TRBD2 is taken from the table without a DNA check. TRBV21-1 is a pseudogene locus. The CDR3 has 15 residues. The CDR3 sequence is CASSKLTSGRGEQYF. DNA of the CDR3: TGTGCCAGCAGCAAACTGACTAGCGGGAGGGGGGAGCAGTACTTC.

V gene TRBV19 combines with J gene TRBJ1-2, with 11 bases aligning to TRBD1. After removal of 7 bases from V and 8 bases from J, the junction contained 9 bases not matched to a gene. Germline CDR1 and CDR2: LNHDA and SQIVND (reference sequence). The CDR3 totals 14 residues. CDR3 sequence reads: CASKEDRGPRGYTF. The CDR3 region has the DNA TGTGCCAGTAAGGAGGACAGGGGGCCTCGAGGCTACACCTTC.

The chain joins TRBV6-2 or TRBV6-3 to TRBJ1-5, with TRBD1 as a possible D gene (5 bases). The CDR3 has 13 amino acids. Germline loops: CDR1 MNHEY, CDR2 SVGEGT. V dropped 2 bases and J dropped 8 bases, with 10 bases sitting between them. CDR3 sequence: CASSYPPGEPQHF. CDR3 nucleotide sequence: TGTGCCAGCAGTTACCCGCCGGGGGAGCCCCAGCATTTT.

This clone was picked up one time. This chain connects TRBV5-1 to TRBJ2-1; no reliable D call. Trimming stripped 4 bases from V and 0 bases from J, with 8 bases between. Germline CDR1 SGHRS, CDR2 YFSETQ. CDR3 length equals 14 residues. CDR3 loop: CASSISFSYNEQFF. CDR3 nucleotide sequence: TGCGCCAGCAGCATCTCTTTCTCCTACAATGAGCAGTTCTTC.

V usage is TRBV10-2 and J usage is TRBJ1-6; D possibly corresponds to TRBD1 (5 bases). Trimming left V 5 bases short and J 5 bases short, with 10 bases between. CDR1 is WSHSY, CDR2 SAAADI, per germline. The CDR3 spans 14 residues. The CDR3 spells CASSLDINNSPLHF. CDR3 sequence (DNA): TGCGCCAGCAGTTTGGACATAAATAATTCACCCCTCCACTTT.

V usage is TRBV12-3 or TRBV12-4 and J usage is TRBJ2-1, with D hard to call. Deletions cut 3 bases from V and 9 bases from J, with 9 bases between. The CDR3 loop spans 12 amino acids. The DNA for the CDR3 is TGTGCCAGCAGTTTTATTCCTATTGAGCAGTTCTTC. Protein product: CASSFIPIEQFF.

This chain links TRBV4-1 with TRBJ2-1; 13 bases are a match to TRBD2. The CDR3 is 15 amino acids. Unmatched junction bases numbered 3, after V lost 3 bases and J lost 7 bases. Germline CDR1 is MGHRA and CDR2 is YSYEKL. CDR3 in DNA: TGCGCCAGCAGCCAGACTAGCGGGAGGTTTAATGAGCAGTTCTTC. It codes for CASSQTSGRFNEQFF.

The chain joins TRBV18 to TRBJ2-7; the match to TRBD2 covers 14 bases. With V trimmed by 5 bases and J by 7 bases, 7 bases remained unmatched. The CDR3 has 15 amino acids. The germline CDR1 and CDR2 sequences are KGHSH and LQKENI. The CDR3 protein is CASSEGTSGSFEQYF. Here the CDR3 DNA reads TGTGCCAGCTCAGAAGGGACTAGCGGGAGTTTTGAGCAGTACTTC. The full variable domain, completed using reference TRBV18 and TRBJ2-7, is NAGVMQNPRHLVRRRGQEARLRCSPMKGHSHVYWYRQLPEEGLKFMVYLQKENIIDESGMPKERFSAEFPKEGPSILRIQQVVRGDSAAYFCASSEGTSGSFEQYFGPGTRLTVT.

J is TRBJ2-3 and V is TRBV29-1, with a possible D match to TRBD1 (6 bases). Germline V gene lookup returns CDR1 SQVTM and CDR2 ANQGSEA. This CDR3 is 14 amino acids long. V shed 7 bases and J shed 5 bases, with 19 bases lying between them. In DNA, the CDR3 is TGCAGCGCCCTCCGGGACACCCAGGAAGATACGCAGTATTTT. Translation: CSALRDTQEDTQYF.

The rearrangement uses TRBV7-9 and TRBJ1-1, with no clear D. This CDR3 is built from 13 residues. Per germline, CDR1 SEHNR and CDR2 FQNEAQ (reference sequence). V was cut by 5 bases and J by 7 bases, with 14 bases left in between. The CDR3 loop reads CASSRGAGDEAFF. The CDR3 DNA follows: TGTGCCAGCAGCCGTGGAGCGGGAGATGAAGCTTTCTTT.